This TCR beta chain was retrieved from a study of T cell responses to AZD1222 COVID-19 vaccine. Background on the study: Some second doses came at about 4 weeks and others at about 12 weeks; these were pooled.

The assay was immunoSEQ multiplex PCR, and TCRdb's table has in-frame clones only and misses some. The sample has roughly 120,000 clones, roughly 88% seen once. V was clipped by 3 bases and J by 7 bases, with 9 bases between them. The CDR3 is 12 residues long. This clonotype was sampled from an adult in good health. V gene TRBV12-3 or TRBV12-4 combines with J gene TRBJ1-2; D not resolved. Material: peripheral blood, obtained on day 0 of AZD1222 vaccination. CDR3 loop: CASSFGGFGYTF. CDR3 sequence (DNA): TGTGCCAGCAGTTTCGGAGGGTTTGGCTACACCTTC.